The sequence of this TCR beta chain was determined in a study of blood T cell repertoires in COVID-19. Study information: The United States, Italy and Spain were the sources of the acute and convalescent COVID-19 samples.

Donors of Cohort 3 who recovered were those that had two negative PCRs, clearance, or symptom resolution. Here immunoSEQ multiplex PCR was the method, and the copy in TCRdb shows in-frame clones only, minus some. The table records some 460,000 clones, roughly 90% of them present only once. From germline, CDR1 is SGHRS and CDR2 YFSETQ. CDR3 size: 17 residues. Losses at the gene ends were 4 bases for V and 3 bases for J; bases not matched to a gene: 4. V gene TRBV5-1 combines with J gene TRBJ2-2; 15 positions match TRBD2. The sequenced material came from PBMCs or T cells enriched from blood (not recorded which). This sequence was found in a woman in her late teens or twenties who had recovered from COVID-19. The CDR3 bases are TGCGCCAGCAGCCGGGGACTAGCGGGGGGAGACACCGGGGAGCTGTTTTTT. This sequence encodes CASSRGLAGGDTGELFF.